This T cell receptor (beta chain) derives from a study of T cell repertoires in cytomegalovirus infection. TCRdb processed the reads anew with MiXCR; each CDR3 protein has one entry. The data contain fewer than 1,000,000 distinct CDR3 sequences, less than 35% of them singletons. There are 12 residues in the CDR3. Germline CDR1 is SEHNR and CDR2 is FQNEAQ (reference sequence). Trimming pared 7 bases from V and 10 bases from J, leaving 16 bases between. The table lists this clonotype with a few counts. What it recognizes is unknown. V is TRBV7-9 and J is TRBJ1-2, with D possibly matching TRBD1 (5 bases). The clonotype originates from a human donor in good health (CMV status not recorded). Some clones in this sample may be carry-over from other donors' samples. The specimen was cultured CD8+ T cells from PBMCs, collected from culture after CMV antigen stimulation. In DNA form, the CDR3 reads TGTGCCAGCACCTATTCGGGGGGGGACTACACCTTC. Translated: CASTYSGGDYTF.